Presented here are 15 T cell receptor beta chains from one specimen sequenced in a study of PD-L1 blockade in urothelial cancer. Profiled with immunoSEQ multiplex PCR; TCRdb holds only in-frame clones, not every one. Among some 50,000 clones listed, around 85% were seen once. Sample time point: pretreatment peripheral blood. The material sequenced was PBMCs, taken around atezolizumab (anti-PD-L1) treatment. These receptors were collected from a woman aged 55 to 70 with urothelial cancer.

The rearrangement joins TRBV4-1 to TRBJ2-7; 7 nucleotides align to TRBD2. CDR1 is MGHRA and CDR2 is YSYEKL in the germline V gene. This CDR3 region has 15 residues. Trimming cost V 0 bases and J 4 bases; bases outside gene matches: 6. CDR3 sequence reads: CASSQEWDYLYEQYF. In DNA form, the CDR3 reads TGCGCCAGCAGCCAAGAGTGGGACTATCTGTACGAGCAGTACTTC.

This CDR3 reads CASSQDPLTSGSQETQYF. The CDR3 DNA follows: TGCGCCAGCAGCCAAGACCCCCTGACTAGCGGGAGTCAAGAGACCCAGTACTTC. The rearrangement uses TRBV4-1 and TRBJ2-5; 12 nucleotides match TRBD2. The V gene's germline CDR1 is MGHRA and CDR2 YSYEKL. There are 18 residues in the CDR3. V was clipped by 0 bases and J by 2 bases; unmatched bases: 7.

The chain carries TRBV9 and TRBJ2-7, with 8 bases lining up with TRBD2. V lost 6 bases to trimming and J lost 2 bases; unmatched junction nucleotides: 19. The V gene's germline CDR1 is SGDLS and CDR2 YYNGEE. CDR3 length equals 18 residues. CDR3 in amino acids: CASIIVGQLGTRTYEQYF. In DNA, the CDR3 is TGTGCCAGCATCATAGTGGGACAACTCGGGACTAGAACCTACGAGCAGTACTTC.

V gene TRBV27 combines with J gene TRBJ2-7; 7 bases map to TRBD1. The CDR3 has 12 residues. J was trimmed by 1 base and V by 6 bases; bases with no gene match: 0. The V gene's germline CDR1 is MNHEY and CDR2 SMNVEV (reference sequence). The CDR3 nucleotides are TGTGCCAGCAGGACAGGGTCCTACGAGCAGTACTTC. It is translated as CASRTGSYEQYF.

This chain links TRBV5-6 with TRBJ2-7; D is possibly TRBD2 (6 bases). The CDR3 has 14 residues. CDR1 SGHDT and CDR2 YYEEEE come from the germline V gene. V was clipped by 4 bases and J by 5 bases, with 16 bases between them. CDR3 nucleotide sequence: TGTGCCAGCAGCGCGGGACTGCCTCTCGACGAGCAGTACTTC. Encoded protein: CASSAGLPLDEQYF.

The CDR3 region is CASSETATYEQYF. The CDR3 region has the DNA TGTGCCAGCAGCGAAACAGCCACCTACGAGCAGTACTTC. The chain links TRBV7-9 to TRBJ2-7; no clear D. The length of the CDR3 is 13 residues. Germline V lookup: CDR1 SEHNR, CDR2 FQNEAQ (reference sequence). V was pared by 5 bases and J by 2 bases, with 10 bases between.

CDR3 sequence (DNA): TGTGCCAGTAGTTACAACTACGAGCAGTACTTC. Translation gives CASSYNYEQYF. V is TRBV19 and J is TRBJ2-7; D unresolved. The CDR3 length is 11 residues. V was cut by 5 bases and J by 3 bases, with 5 bases left in between. CDR1 is LNHDA, CDR2 SQIVND, per germline (reference sequence).

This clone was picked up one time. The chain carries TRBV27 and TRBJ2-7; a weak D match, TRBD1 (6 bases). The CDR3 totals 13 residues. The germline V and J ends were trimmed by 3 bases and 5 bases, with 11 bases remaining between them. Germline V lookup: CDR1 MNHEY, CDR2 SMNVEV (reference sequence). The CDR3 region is CASSFGYRDEQYF. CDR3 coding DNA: TGTGCCAGCAGTTTTGGGTACAGGGACGAGCAGTACTTC.

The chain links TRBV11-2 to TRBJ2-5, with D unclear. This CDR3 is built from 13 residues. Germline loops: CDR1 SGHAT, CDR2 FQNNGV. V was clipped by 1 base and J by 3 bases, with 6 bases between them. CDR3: CASSLGEKETQYF. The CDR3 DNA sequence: TGTGCCAGCAGCTTAGGAGAAAAAGAGACCCAGTACTTC.

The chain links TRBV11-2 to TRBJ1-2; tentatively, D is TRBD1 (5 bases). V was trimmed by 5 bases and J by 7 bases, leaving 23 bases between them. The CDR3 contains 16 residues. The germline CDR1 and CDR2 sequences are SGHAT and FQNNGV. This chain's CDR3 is CASSPYWREGISGYTF. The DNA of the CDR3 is TGTGCCAGCAGCCCGTACTGGAGGGAGGGGATTAGTGGCTACACCTTC.

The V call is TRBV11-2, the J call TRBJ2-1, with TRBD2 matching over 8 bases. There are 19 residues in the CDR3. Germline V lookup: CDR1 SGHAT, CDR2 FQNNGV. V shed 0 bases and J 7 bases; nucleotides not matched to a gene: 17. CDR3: CASSLDFTRTSGSTNEQFF. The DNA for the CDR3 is TGTGCCAGCAGCTTAGATTTCACGAGGACGAGCGGGAGTACGAATGAGCAGTTCTTC.

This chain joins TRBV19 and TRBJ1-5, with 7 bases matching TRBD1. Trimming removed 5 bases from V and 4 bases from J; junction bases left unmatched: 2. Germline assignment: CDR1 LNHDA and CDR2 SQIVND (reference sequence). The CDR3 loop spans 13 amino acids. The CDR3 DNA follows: TGTGCCAGTAGTGTGACAGGGAATCAGCCCCAGCATTTT. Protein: CASSVTGNQPQHF.

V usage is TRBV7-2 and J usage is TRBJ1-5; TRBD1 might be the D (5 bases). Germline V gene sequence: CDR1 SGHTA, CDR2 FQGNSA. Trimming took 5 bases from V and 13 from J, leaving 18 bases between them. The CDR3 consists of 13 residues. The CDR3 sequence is CASSPSAGGLQHF. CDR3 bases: TGTGCCAGCAGCCCCTCCGCTGGGGGACTACAGCATTTT.

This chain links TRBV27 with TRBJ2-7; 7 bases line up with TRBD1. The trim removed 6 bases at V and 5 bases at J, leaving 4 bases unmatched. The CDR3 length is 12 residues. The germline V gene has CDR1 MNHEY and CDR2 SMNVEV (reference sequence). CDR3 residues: CASRGQLNEQYF. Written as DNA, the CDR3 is TGTGCCAGCAGGGGACAGTTGAACGAGCAGTACTTC.

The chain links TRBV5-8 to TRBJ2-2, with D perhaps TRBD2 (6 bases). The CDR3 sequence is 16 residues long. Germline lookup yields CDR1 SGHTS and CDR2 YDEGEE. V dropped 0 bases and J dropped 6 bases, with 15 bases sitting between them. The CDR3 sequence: CASSLVKGGKSGELFF. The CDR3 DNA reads TGTGCCAGCAGCTTGGTCAAAGGAGGGAAGTCCGGGGAGCTGTTTTTT. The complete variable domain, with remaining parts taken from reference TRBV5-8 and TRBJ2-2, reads EAGVTQSPTHLIKTRGQQATLRCSPISGHTSVYWYQQALGLGLQFLLWYDEGEERNRGNFPPRFSGRQFPNYSSELNVNALELEDSALYLCASSLVKGGKSGELFFGEGSRLTVL.